The 31 T cell receptor beta chains below come from one sample, sequenced in a study of early T cells in non-severe SARS-CoV-2 infection. TCRdb ran MiXCR on the 5' RACE reads and lists one entry per CDR3 protein. The table records about 59,000 distinct CDR3 sequences, approximately 13% of them present only once. The source material was whole blood, sampled at baseline. The source is an adult who was a healthcare worker with PCR-confirmed SARS-CoV-2 infection or an uninfected control (not recorded which).

The chain is built from TRBV11-2 and TRBJ1-3, with 7 bases aligning to TRBD1. J lost 0 bases, V lost 5 bases, and 4 bases had no gene match. The CDR3 covers 15 residues. CDR1 and CDR2 (germline): SGHAT, FQNNGV. The CDR3 DNA follows: TGTGCCAGCAGCCGGGACAGAGACTCTGGAAACACCATATATTTT. This encodes CASSRDRDSGNTIYF.

The chain joins TRBV7-3 to TRBJ1-2, with a tentative D call TRBD1 (5 bases). The CDR3 is made up of 14 amino acids. Trimming took 1 base from V and 4 from J, leaving 10 bases between them. The germline CDR1 and CDR2 sequences are SGHTA and FQGTGA. CDR3 in DNA: TGTGCCAGCAGCTTAAACGGGGGTACCTATGGCTACACCTTC. Translating it yields CASSLNGGTYGYTF.

The rearrangement uses TRBV7-2 and TRBJ2-7, with 8 bases matching TRBD2. This CDR3 is built from 15 residues. Germline CDR1 reads SGHTA; CDR2 reads FQGNSA. The V segment lost 4 bases and the J segment 6 bases; nucleotides outside the gene matches: 11. CDR3 sequence: CASSYSGLGAVEQYF. Written as DNA, the CDR3 is TGTGCCAGCAGCTATTCGGGACTAGGGGCGGTCGAGCAGTACTTC. Using reference TRBV7-2 and TRBJ2-7 for the parts outside the CDR3, the full variable domain is GAGVSQSPSNKVTEKGKDVELRCDPISGHTALYWYRQSLGQGLEFLIYFQGNSAPDKSGLPSDRFSAERTGGSVSTLTIQRTQQEDSAVYLCASSYSGLGAVEQYFGPGTRLTVT.

This clonotype has ten or more counts. The rearrangement uses TRBV18 and TRBJ1-4, with a tentative D call TRBD1 (5 bases). Germline values: CDR1 KGHSH, CDR2 LQKENI. The CDR3 has 17 amino acids. Trimming took off 0 bases at V and 0 bases at J, with 11 bases between the two ends. The DNA for the CDR3 is TGTGCCAGCTCACCACCGGATCGAGGGGCAACTAATGAAAAACTGTTTTTT. It encodes CASSPPDRGATNEKLFF. The full variable domain, completed using reference TRBV18 and TRBJ1-4, is NAGVMQNPRHLVRRRGQEARLRCSPMKGHSHVYWYRQLPEEGLKFMVYLQKENIIDESGMPKERFSAEFPKEGPSILRIQQVVRGDSAAYFCASSPPDRGATNEKLFFGSGTQLSVL.

The chain uses TRBV5-4 and TRBJ1-1, with unresolved D. The CDR3 length is 13 residues. Germline V lookup: CDR1 SGHNT, CDR2 YYREEE (reference sequence). With 5 bases removed from V and 4 bases from J, the gap between germline ends came to 12 bases. Written as DNA, the CDR3 is TGTGCCAGCAGTTCCGAGGAGATCACTGAAGCTTTCTTT. This gives the protein CASSSEEITEAFF.

V and J are TRBV7-8 and TRBJ1-1; 7 bases fit TRBD1. V lost 7 bases and J lost 11; bases outside the gene matches: 10. The V gene's germline CDR1 is SGHVS and CDR2 FQNEAQ. CDR3 length: 12 amino acids. The CDR3 loop reads CASTINRGQAFF. CDR3 DNA sequence: TGTGCCAGCACCATTAACAGGGGCCAGGCTTTCTTT.

The V and J genes are TRBV11-2 and TRBJ2-2; no definite D call. The CDR3 runs 12 residues. The V gene's germline CDR1 is SGHAT and CDR2 FQNNGV. V lost 4 bases to trimming and J lost 3 bases, with 3 bases between them. CDR3 loop: CASSSDTGELFF. The CDR3 DNA sequence: TGTGCCAGCAGCTCCGACACCGGGGAGCTGTTTTTT.

This chain joins TRBV5-6 and TRBJ2-1, with D possibly matching TRBD1 (6 bases). The CDR3 sequence is 15 residues long. V gave up 2 bases and J gave up 4 bases, with 13 bases separating them. The germline V gene encodes CDR1 SGHDT and CDR2 YYEEEE. DNA of the CDR3: TGTGCCAGCAGCTTTACGGGACACGAATACAATGAGCAGTTCTTC. It is translated as CASSFTGHEYNEQFF.

This clonotype turned up a few times. The J gene is TRBJ2-7, the V gene TRBV6-6, with D tentatively TRBD1 (5 bases). The V and J ends lost 2 bases and 6 bases respectively, with 8 bases between them. The CDR3 length is 12 residues. The V gene's germline CDR1 is MNHNY and CDR2 SVGAGI (reference sequence). The CDR3, as DNA: TGTGCCAGCAGTTACAGGGGTGGCGAGCAGTACTTC. This translates into CASSYRGGEQYF.

The chain carries TRBV6-2 or TRBV6-3 and TRBJ2-5; D might be TRBD2 (5 bases). The germline V and J ends were trimmed by 7 bases and 5 bases, with 23 bases remaining between them. There are 16 residues in the CDR3. Per germline, CDR1 MNHEY and CDR2 SVGEGT. The CDR3 sequence is CASNPPPSGLSETQYF. CDR3 DNA: TGTGCCAGCAACCCCCCTCCCTCAGGACTTTCGGAGACCCAGTACTTC.

J is TRBJ1-1 and V is TRBV19; D is perhaps TRBD1 (6 bases). CDR3 length: 14 amino acids. Germline-derived CDR1 and CDR2 are LNHDA and SQIVND (reference sequence). Trimming cost V 2 bases and J 1 base, with 8 bases left between them. CDR3 residues: CASSIQGQNTEAFF. The DNA for the CDR3 is TGTGCCAGTAGTATACAGGGGCAGAACACTGAAGCTTTCTTT.

This chain uses TRBV18 with TRBJ2-2; possibly TRBD1 for D (6 bases). V was clipped by 0 bases and J by 2 bases, with 10 bases between them. Germline lookup yields CDR1 KGHSH and CDR2 LQKENI. The CDR3 runs to 16 residues. The CDR3 reads CASSPPGQNNTGELFF. In DNA, the CDR3 is TGTGCCAGCTCACCACCAGGACAGAATAACACCGGGGAGCTGTTTTTT.

V and J are TRBV18 and TRBJ2-7; no clear D. CDR1 and CDR2 from the germline V gene are KGHSH and LQKENI. This CDR3 has 14 amino acids. The ends were cut back, 0 bases at V and 2 bases at J, with 8 bases in the middle. Written as DNA, the CDR3 is TGTGCCAGCTCACCACCGCCGACACCCTACGAGCAGTACTTC. Translating gives CASSPPPTPYEQYF.

The V and J genes are TRBV25-1 and TRBJ2-7; D is undetermined. CDR3 length: 15 amino acids. Germline assignment: CDR1 MGHDK and CDR2 SYGVNS. V was pared by 6 bases and J by 2 bases, with 17 bases between. The CDR3 bases are TGTGCCAGCAGAATCCGGGCCGGAGATGCCTACGAGCAGTACTTC. The encoded protein is CASRIRAGDAYEQYF.

At least ten counts were recorded for this clonotype. The chain links TRBV6-5 to TRBJ2-7; TRBD1 aligns across 8 bases. CDR3 length: 14 amino acids. Germline CDR1 reads MNHEY; CDR2 reads SVGAGI. With V trimmed by 6 bases and J by 2 bases, 6 bases remained unmatched. The CDR3 DNA reads as TGTGCCAGCAGGACCATGGGACAGGCCTACGAGCAGTACTTC. It codes for CASRTMGQAYEQYF.

This chain connects TRBV7-6 to TRBJ2-3; D may correspond to TRBD1 or TRBD2 (5 bases each). The CDR3 sequence is 12 residues long. Germline lookup yields CDR1 SGHVS and CDR2 FNYEAQ. V was pared by 1 base and J by 10 bases, with 9 bases between. CDR3 sequence: CASSLDGTSQYF. In nucleotides, the CDR3 is TGTGCCAGCAGCTTAGATGGGACCTCGCAGTATTTT.

This clonotype was detected ten times or more. The chain has TRBV12-3 or TRBV12-4 and TRBJ2-1; possible D gene TRBD2, 6 bases. This CDR3 has 15 amino acids. V was shortened by 6 bases and J by 4 bases, with 16 bases between the two germline ends. The CDR3 sequence: CASSPPQGGYNEQFF. The CDR3 nucleotides read TGTGCCAGCAGCCCGCCTCAGGGAGGTTACAATGAGCAGTTCTTC.

The rearrangement joins TRBV12-3 or TRBV12-4 to TRBJ2-7; D ambiguous. The CDR3 extends over 14 amino acids. The V end was cut by 3 bases, the J end by 1 base, with 10 bases between. The CDR3 nucleotides read TGTGCCAGCAGTTTCAGGCAGGCTTCCTACGAGCAGTACTTC. Its protein product is CASSFRQASYEQYF.

This chain connects TRBV28 to TRBJ2-7; no clear D. CDR1 is MDHEN, CDR2 SYDVKM, per germline. V was clipped by 6 bases and J by 3 bases, with 12 bases between them. This CDR3 region has 13 residues. The CDR3 bases are TGTGCCAGCAGACGCTCAGGCGGCTACGAGCAGTACTTC. Its protein product is CASRRSGGYEQYF.

The V call is TRBV7-8, the J call TRBJ2-1; a weak D match, TRBD2 (5 bases). Germline V gene lookup returns CDR1 SGHVS and CDR2 FQNEAQ. This CDR3 is built from 15 residues. The germline V and J ends were trimmed by 2 bases and 2 bases, with 10 bases remaining between them. The CDR3 region is CASSLSGTPYNEQFF. For the CDR3, the DNA is TGTGCCAGCAGCTTAAGCGGCACACCCTACAATGAGCAGTTCTTC.

V and J are TRBV7-2 and TRBJ2-3; no definite D call. The CDR3 runs to 12 residues. The V gene lost 2 bases and the J gene lost 2 bases, with 2 bases spanning the gap. The germline V gene encodes CDR1 SGHTA and CDR2 FQGNSA. The CDR3 reads CASSLITDTQYF. The CDR3, as DNA: TGTGCCAGCAGCTTAATCACAGATACGCAGTATTTT.

This clonotype was detected ten times or more. The rearrangement uses TRBV5-1 and TRBJ2-1; 8 nucleotides align to TRBD2. The V and J ends lost 4 bases and 0 bases, in that order; junction bases with no gene match: 3. CDR3 length: 15 amino acids. Germline CDR1 is SGHRS and CDR2 is YFSETQ. This CDR3 reads CASSRAGDSYNEQFF. CDR3 in DNA: TGCGCCAGCAGCCGAGCGGGAGACTCCTACAATGAGCAGTTCTTC.

This clonotype was seen many times. The chain has TRBV29-1 and TRBJ2-1; D might be TRBD2 (5 bases). In germline, CDR1 is SQVTM, CDR2 ANQGSEA. The CDR3 contains 12 residues. V dropped 8 bases and J dropped 4 bases, with 12 bases sitting between them. CDR3: CSLARDYNEQFF. The DNA for the CDR3 is TGCAGCCTCGCCCGGGATTACAATGAGCAGTTCTTC.

This clonotype was seen a handful of times. The chain joins TRBV7-3 to TRBJ2-7, with 10 bases identical to TRBD1. V was clipped by 6 bases and J by 2 bases; unmatched bases: 7. Germline V gene data show CDR1 as SGHTA and CDR2 as FQGTGA. The CDR3 covers 15 residues. CDR3 residues: CASSKGGTGAYEQYF. The CDR3 DNA sequence: TGTGCCAGCAGTAAAGGCGGGACAGGGGCCTACGAGCAGTACTTC.

The chain recombines TRBV7-9 with TRBJ1-2; maybe TRBD1 (5 bases). Germline lookup yields CDR1 SEHNR and CDR2 FQNEAQ (reference sequence). V was shortened by 5 bases and J by 2 bases, with 9 bases between the two germline ends. This CDR3 region has 13 residues. The CDR3 coding sequence is TGTGCCAGCAGCCGGGACGGAAACTATGGCTACACCTTC. It yields the protein CASSRDGNYGYTF.

In its sample, this clonotype was seen a few times. CDR3 DNA: TGCAGTGCACCGGGGGGGTCCTCCTACGAGCAGTACTTC. Protein: CSAPGGSSYEQYF. The V call is TRBV20-1, the J call TRBJ2-7; 8 bases line up with TRBD2. The germline V gene encodes CDR1 DFQATT and CDR2 SNEGSKA (reference sequence). After removal of 6 bases from V and 0 bases from J, the junction contained 4 bases not matched to a gene. The CDR3 consists of 13 residues.

This clonotype was seen at least ten times. The V gene is TRBV7-2, the J gene TRBJ2-1; 10 bases line up with TRBD2. J lost 7 bases, V lost 3 bases, and 3 bases had no gene match. Germline V gives CDR1 SGHTA, CDR2 FQGNSA. The CDR3 is made up of 14 amino acids. The CDR3 region has the DNA TGTGCCAGCAGCTTTAAGCGGGGGGGAAATGAGCAGTTCTTC. It encodes CASSFKRGGNEQFF.

This clonotype was seen more than once but under ten times. The genes are TRBV3-1 and TRBJ2-7, with 8 bases lining up with TRBD2. J gave up 3 bases and V 4 bases, and 8 bases lay outside the gene matches. This CDR3 is 15 amino acids long. The germline V gene has CDR1 LGHDT and CDR2 YNNKEL (reference sequence). This CDR3 is CASSPSERGLYEQYF. DNA of the CDR3: TGTGCCAGCAGCCCCTCAGAGCGGGGGCTCTACGAGCAGTACTTC.

This clonotype has just a few counts. The J gene is TRBJ1-1, the V gene TRBV18, with D hard to call. This CDR3 region has 14 residues. Germline CDR1 KGHSH, CDR2 LQKENI. V dropped 6 bases and J dropped 4 bases, with 15 bases sitting between them. CDR3 protein: CASSSAREGTEAFF. The CDR3 nucleotides are TGTGCCAGCTCCTCGGCCCGGGAGGGCACTGAAGCTTTCTTT.

This clonotype was detected many times. J is TRBJ2-3 and V is TRBV15; 11 positions agree with TRBD2. CDR1 and CDR2 (germline): LNHNV, YYDKDF (reference sequence). CDR3 length: 17 residues. J was trimmed by 4 bases and V by 1 base; bases with no gene match: 7. CDR3 protein: CATSRALAGVKADTQYF. The CDR3, as DNA: TGTGCCACCAGCAGAGCACTAGCGGGAGTTAAGGCAGATACGCAGTATTTT.

The CDR3, as DNA: TGTGCCAGCAGCTGGACGACAGGGGCGAACACCGGGGAGCTGTTTTTT. This translates into CASSWTTGANTGELFF. The chain links TRBV7-6 to TRBJ2-2; 8 positions agree with TRBD1. The V segment lost 4 bases and the J segment 0 bases; nucleotides outside the gene matches: 4. The CDR3 contains 16 residues. Germline CDR1 is SGHVS and CDR2 is FNYEAQ.